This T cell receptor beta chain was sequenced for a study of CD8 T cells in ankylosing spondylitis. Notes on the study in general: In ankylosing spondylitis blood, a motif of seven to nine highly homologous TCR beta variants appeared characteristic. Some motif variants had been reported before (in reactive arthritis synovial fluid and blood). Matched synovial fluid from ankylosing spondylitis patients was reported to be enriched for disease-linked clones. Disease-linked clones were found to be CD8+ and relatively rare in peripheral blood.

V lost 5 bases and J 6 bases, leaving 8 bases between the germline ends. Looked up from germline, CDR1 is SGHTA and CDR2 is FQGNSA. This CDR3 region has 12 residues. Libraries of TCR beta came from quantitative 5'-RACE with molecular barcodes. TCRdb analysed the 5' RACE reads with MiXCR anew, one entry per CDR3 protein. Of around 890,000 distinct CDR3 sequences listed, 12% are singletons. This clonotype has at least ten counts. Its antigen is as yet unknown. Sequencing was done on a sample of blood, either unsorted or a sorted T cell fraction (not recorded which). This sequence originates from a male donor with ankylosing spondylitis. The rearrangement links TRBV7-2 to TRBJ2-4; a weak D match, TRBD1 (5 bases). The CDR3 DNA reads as TGTGCCAGCAGCCTAGACAGAAACATTCAGTACTTC. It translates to CASSLDRNIQYF.